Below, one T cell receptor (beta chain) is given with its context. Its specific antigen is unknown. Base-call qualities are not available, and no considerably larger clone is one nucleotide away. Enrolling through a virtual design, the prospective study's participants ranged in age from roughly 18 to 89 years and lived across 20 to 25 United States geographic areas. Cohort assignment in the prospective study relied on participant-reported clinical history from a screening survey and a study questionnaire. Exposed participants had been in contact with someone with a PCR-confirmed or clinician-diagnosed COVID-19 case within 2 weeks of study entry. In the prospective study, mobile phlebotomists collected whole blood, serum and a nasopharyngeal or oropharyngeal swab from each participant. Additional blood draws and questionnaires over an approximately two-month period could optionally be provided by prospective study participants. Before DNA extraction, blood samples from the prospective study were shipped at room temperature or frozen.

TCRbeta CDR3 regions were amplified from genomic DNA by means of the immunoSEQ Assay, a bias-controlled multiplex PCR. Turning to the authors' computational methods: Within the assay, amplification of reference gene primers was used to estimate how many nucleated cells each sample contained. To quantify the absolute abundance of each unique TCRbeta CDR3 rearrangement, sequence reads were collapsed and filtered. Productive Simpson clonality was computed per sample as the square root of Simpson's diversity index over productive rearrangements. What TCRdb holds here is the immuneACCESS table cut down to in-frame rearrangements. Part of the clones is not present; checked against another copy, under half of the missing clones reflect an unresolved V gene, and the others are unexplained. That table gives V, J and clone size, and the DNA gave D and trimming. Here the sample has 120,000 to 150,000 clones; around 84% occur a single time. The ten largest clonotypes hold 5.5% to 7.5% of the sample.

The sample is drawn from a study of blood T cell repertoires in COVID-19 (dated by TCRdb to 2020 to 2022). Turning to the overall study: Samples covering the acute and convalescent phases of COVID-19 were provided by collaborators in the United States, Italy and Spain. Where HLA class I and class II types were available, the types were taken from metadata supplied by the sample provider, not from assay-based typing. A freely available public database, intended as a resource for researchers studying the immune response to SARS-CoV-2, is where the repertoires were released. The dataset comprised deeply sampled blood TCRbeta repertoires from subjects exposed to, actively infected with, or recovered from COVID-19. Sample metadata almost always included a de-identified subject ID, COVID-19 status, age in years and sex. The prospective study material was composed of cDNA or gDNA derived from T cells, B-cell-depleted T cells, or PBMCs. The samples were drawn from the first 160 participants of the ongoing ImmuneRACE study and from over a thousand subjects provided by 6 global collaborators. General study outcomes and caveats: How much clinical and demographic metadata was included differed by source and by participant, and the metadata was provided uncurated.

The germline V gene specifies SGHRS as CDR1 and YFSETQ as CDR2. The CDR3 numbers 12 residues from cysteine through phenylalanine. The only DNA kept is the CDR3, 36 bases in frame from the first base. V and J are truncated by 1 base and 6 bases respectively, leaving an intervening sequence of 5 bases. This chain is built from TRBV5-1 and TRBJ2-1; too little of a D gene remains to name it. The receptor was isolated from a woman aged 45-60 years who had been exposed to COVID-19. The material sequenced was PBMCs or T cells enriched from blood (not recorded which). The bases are TGCGCCAGCAGCTTGAAACTCAATGAGCAGTTCTTC. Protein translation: CASSLKLNEQFF.